This T cell receptor (beta chain) is drawn from a study of early T cells in non-severe SARS-CoV-2 infection. Looked up from germline, CDR1 is KGHSH and CDR2 is LQKENI. The CDR3 covers 13 residues. V dropped 5 bases and J dropped 2 bases, with 9 bases sitting between them. This clonotype has ten or more counts. TCRdb redid the calling of the 5' RACE reads with MiXCR, one entry per CDR3 protein. Of 70,000 to 95,000 distinct CDR3 sequences listed, approximately 15% are singletons. This TCR came from an adult who was a healthcare worker with PCR-confirmed SARS-CoV-2 infection or an uninfected control (not recorded which). Sequencing was done on a sample of whole blood. The chain is built from TRBV18 and TRBJ2-5; D is perhaps TRBD1 (6 bases). CDR3 in amino acids: CASSRDIQETQYF. The CDR3 nucleotides read TGTGCCAGCTCAAGGGACATACAAGAGACCCAGTACTTC.